This T cell receptor beta chain emerged from a study of Ad26.COV2.S vaccination and SARS-CoV-2 variants. Treatment reported: over 15 received Ad26.COV2.S at low or high dose, single or two shots; about 5 received placebo; per-sample allocation not given. Specimens were obtained on day 63 following the first vaccine or placebo injection. Clones were sequenced by immunoSEQ multiplex PCR, and TCRdb holds only the in-frame ones, with some missing. The sample includes fewer than 300,000 clones, approximately 89% seen only once; the top ten take over 2.5%. This CDR3 has 19 amino acids. J lost 0 bases, V lost 4 bases, and 13 bases had no gene match. CDR1 and CDR2 (germline): SEHNR, FQNEAQ (reference sequence). About this clone: What it binds is unknown.

Study results and limitations: Analytic work on TCR breadth and depth might have understated the full extent of total T cell responses.

This clonotype was obtained from a person between 18 and 65 years old who received the Ad26.COV2.S COVID-19 vaccine or a placebo. The J gene is TRBJ2-1, the V gene TRBV7-9, with 9 bases identical to TRBD2. The sample consisted of peripheral blood, taken in a trial of Ad26.COV2.S vaccine versus placebo. CDR3 protein: CASSSLLASGARSYNEQFF. The CDR3 DNA follows: TGTGCCAGCAGCTCCTTACTGGCTAGCGGGGCCCGCTCCTACAATGAGCAGTTCTTC.